The sequence of this T cell receptor (beta chain) was determined in a study of regulatory T cells in long-lasting Graves disease. This clonotype came up many times. Antigen: not known. Broader study findings: It was peripheral blood alone, not thyroid tissue, that was studied.

Time point described: newly diagnosed GD, antithyroid drugs for less than 3 months. PBMC-derived RNA was used for the TCR library. Trimming left V 3 bases short and J 4 bases short, with 7 bases between. The CDR3 has 13 residues. CDR1 is MGHRA and CDR2 is YSYEKL in the germline V gene. Investigators prepared the TCR beta libraries by applying iRepertoire HTBI primers and Arm-PCR of CDR3 regions. TCRdb used MiXCR to reprocess the multiplex PCR reads, holding one entry per CDR3 protein. This sample has some 500,000 distinct CDR3 sequences, with 16% found just once. These data also formed part of another study, on T cells in Graves' hyperthyroidism and ophthalmopathy.

The V gene is TRBV4-1, the J gene TRBJ1-5; no clear D. Sequenced material: peripheral blood mononuclear cells (PBMCs), taken at new diagnosis, from a patient treated with antithyroid drugs. The clonotype was recovered from a woman aged 35-65 years with Graves disease. Written as DNA, the CDR3 is TGCGCCAGCAGCCACTACGGGAATCAGCCCCAGCATTTT. Its protein product is CASSHYGNQPQHF.